This TCR beta chain was sequenced in a study of T cell responses to AZD1222 COVID-19 vaccine. Study details: It was second doses at about 4 or about 12 weeks that were pooled. General study results and limits: Most donors were white British and more were female, and clonal diversity was possibly underestimated. Distributed over spike, vaccine-associated CD4 TCRs predominated at 160-218 and 743-854.

CDR3 size: 14 residues. CDR1 is GTSNPN and CDR2 is SVGIG in the germline V gene (reference sequence). Trimming shortened V by 1 base and J by 3 bases, and 9 bases separated the two germline ends. With regard to this clone: Its antigen is unidentified.

TCRdb's table, derived via immunoSEQ multiplex PCR, lists solely in-frame clones and lacks some. This table has around 180,000 clones, just over 85% appearing once. This specimen was peripheral blood, taken on day 0 of AZD1222 vaccination. The gene calls are TRBV30 and TRBJ2-2; D unresolved. This sequence was found in an adult in good health. The CDR3 region is CAWSDGEYTGELFF. The CDR3 nucleotides are TGTGCCTGGAGTGACGGAGAATACACCGGGGAGCTGTTTTTT.